This T cell receptor beta chain was identified during a study of T cell responses to AZD1222 COVID-19 vaccine. Whole-study results and caveats: Just six people given AZD1222 tested seropositive at baseline. Following two doses of AZD1222, Spike-specific TCR breadth and depth rose. Clonal diversity was possibly underestimated; the donors were predominantly white British and more often female.

The CDR3 length is 15 residues. V was pared by 1 base and J by 2 bases, with 10 bases between. CDR1 and CDR2 (germline): SGHTA, FQGTGA. With regard to this clone: The antigen is undetermined.

Assay: immunoSEQ multiplex PCR; the TCRdb copy retains only in-frame clones and omits some. Of 150,000 to 200,000 clones listed, 75% to 95% were seen once; the top ten hold approximately 3%. The specimen comprised peripheral blood, sampled on day 0 of AZD1222 vaccination. The chain couples TRBV7-3 to TRBJ2-3; D uncertain. This TCR was sampled from an adult in good health. The CDR3 DNA is TGTGCCAGCAGCTTAAGACTTTCCGACACAGATACGCAGTATTTT. Amino acid sequence: CASSLRLSDTDTQYF.